The clone carrying this TCR beta chain was detected once. Naive CD8 cells lacked CD45RO and underwent positive selection for CCR7, leaving out terminally differentiated effector memory CD45RA+ cells. The data were produced by immunoSEQ multiplex PCR, yet TCRdb's version contains in-frame clones alone and is incomplete. The table records over 750,000 clones, about 97% of them present only once. This sample is part of a study of shared clonotypes between healthy human individuals. The germline gives CDR1 GTSNPN, CDR2 SVGIG (reference sequence). V lost 1 base to trimming and J lost 2 bases, with 3 bases between them. The CDR3 runs to 11 residues.

Sequencing used naive CD8+ T cells sorted from blood. The clonotype comes from a man aged 30 to 39 in good health. The gene calls are TRBV30 and TRBJ2-7; D gene uncertain. The CDR3: CAWSGAYEQYF. CDR3 DNA sequence: TGTGCCTGGAGTGGGGCCTACGAGCAGTACTTC.